This TCR beta chain emerged from a study of cytomegalovirus exposure and HLA in healthy donors. Study information: Earlier findings included over 90 million unique TCR beta sequences obtained from about 170 million T cells.

Points from the study as a whole: Based on reports, TCR beta sequences accurately predicted HLA-A and HLA-B alleles for most subjects. Roughly even sequencing depth across donors was the assumption behind the presence/absence analyses.

Regarding this clone: Its antigen remains unidentified.

V was trimmed by 0 bases and J by 5 bases, leaving 10 bases between them. CDR1 and CDR2 (germline): ENHRY, SYGVKD. This CDR3 is 15 amino acids long. Both 60 Vbeta primers and 13 Jbeta primers went into the PCR. Assay used: immunoSEQ multiplex PCR; TCRdb lists only in-frame clones, some missing. Recorded for this sample: about 87,000 clones. What was sequenced was PBMCs. This chain connects TRBV10-3 to TRBJ1-4; a possible D gene is TRBD1 (5 bases). The receptor was derived from a man aged 50-59 years in good health and CMV-seropositive. Here the CDR3 reads CAISESGRGNEKLFF. The CDR3 DNA follows: TGTGCCATCAGTGAGTCGGGACGGGGGAATGAAAAACTGTTTTTT.